The 31 T cell receptor beta chains listed next were all sequenced from one sample in a study of post-analysis software for immune sequencing data (dated by TCRdb to 2013 to 2016). Their target antigens are unknown. The research as a whole found: Patients showed significantly higher frequencies than controls for about 5 TRBV segments, among them TRBV5-6, TRBV5-1 and TRBV20-1.

To prepare the library, PCR was applied. TCRdb shows the sequencer as Illumina HiSeq 2500. To reduce PCR and sequencing biases, unique molecular identifiers were built into the TCR beta cDNA libraries. TCRdb itself trimmed the public reads at Q25 with fastp, ran MiXCR and retained productive beta chains. When rows share a CDR3 protein, they turn into one entry using the most common DNA and genes. Across this sample there are approximately 730,000 distinct CDR3 sequences, with 30% seen only once. About 0.5% of the sample is held by the ten biggest clonotypes. The source material was blood. Source of these receptors: a girl aged 5-17 years with multiple sclerosis.

V gene TRBV7-2 combines with J gene TRBJ2-3, with D possibly TRBD1 on 5 matching bases. The CDR3 length is 14 residues. V shed 3 bases and J shed 6 bases, with 13 bases lying between them. Germline CDR1 SGHTA, CDR2 FQGNSA. CDR3 protein: CASSFDSGRDTQYF. The CDR3 DNA sequence: TGTGCCAGCAGCTTTGACAGTGGGCGTGATACGCAGTATTTT.

This clonotype was recorded at least ten times. The chain recombines TRBV9 with TRBJ2-1, with 11 nucleotides matching TRBD2. With 4 bases clipped from V and 1 base from J, the junction kept 7 bases outside the gene matches. CDR3 length equals 17 residues. Per germline, CDR1 SGDLS and CDR2 YYNGEE. The CDR3 sequence is CASSPRTSGSSYNEQFF. Here the CDR3 DNA reads TGTGCCAGCAGCCCCCGAACTAGCGGGAGTTCCTACAATGAGCAGTTCTTC.

The V gene is TRBV15, the J gene TRBJ2-1, with 7 bases lining up with TRBD1. Per germline, CDR1 LNHNV and CDR2 YYDKDF (reference sequence). The CDR3 has 17 amino acids. V dropped 1 base and J dropped 1; count of bases not matched to a gene: 7. The DNA for the CDR3 is TGTGCCACCAGCAGAGGACAGGGTCGTGGGTCCTACAATGAGCAGTTCTTC. It yields the protein CATSRGQGRGSYNEQFF. The full variable domain, with the rest looked up from reference TRBV15 and TRBJ2-1, is DAMVIQNPRYQVTQFGKPVTLSCSQTLNHNVMYWYQQKSSQAPKLLFHYYDKDFNNEADTPDNFQSRRPNTSFCFLDIRSPGLGDTAMYLCATSRGQGRGSYNEQFFGPGTRLTVL.

This chain uses TRBV3-1 with TRBJ2-5, with TRBD2 identical over 10 bases. The CDR3 is 16 residues long. J lost 5 bases, V lost 0 bases, and 6 bases had no gene match. Germline-derived CDR1 and CDR2 are LGHDT and YNNKEL (reference sequence). CDR3 residues: CASSQEKRGGGETQYF. The CDR3 coding sequence is TGTGCCAGCAGCCAAGAGAAGCGGGGGGGCGGGGAGACCCAGTACTTC.

This clonotype has more than one count but fewer than ten. The chain uses TRBV7-2 and TRBJ2-3; possibly TRBD1 or TRBD2 for D (5 bases each). V dropped 3 bases and J dropped 11 bases, with 15 bases sitting between them. Germline loops: CDR1 SGHTA, CDR2 FQGNSA. This CDR3 has 13 amino acids. The CDR3 here is CASSLGTTFKQYF. The CDR3 DNA reads as TGTGCCAGCAGCTTGGGGACCACCTTTAAGCAGTATTTT. The variable domain in full, completed from reference TRBV7-2 and TRBJ2-3, reads GAGVSQSPSNKVTEKGKDVELRCDPISGHTALYWYRQSLGQGLEFLIYFQGNSAPDKSGLPSDRFSAERTGGSVSTLTIQRTQQEDSAVYLCASSLGTTFKQYFGPGTRLTVL.

V usage is TRBV20-1 and J usage is TRBJ1-5; the match to TRBD1 covers 8 bases. The V gene's germline CDR1 is DFQATT and CDR2 SNEGSKA (reference sequence). The V segment lost 0 bases and the J segment 5 bases; nucleotides outside the gene matches: 6. CDR3 length: 15 residues. CDR3 bases: TGCAGTGCTAGAGATGAGGGCAGGGGGCATCAGCCCCAGCATTTT. It is translated as CSARDEGRGHQPQHF.

Here the CDR3 DNA reads TGTGCCAGCACCTATCAGGGGCAAGGGGAAAAACTGTTTTTT. As protein: CASTYQGQGEKLFF. V gene TRBV28 combines with J gene TRBJ1-4, with D possibly matching TRBD1 (6 bases). V lost 7 bases to trimming and J lost 8 bases, with 17 bases between them. Germline V gene lookup returns CDR1 MDHEN and CDR2 SYDVKM. This CDR3 is built from 14 residues.

J is TRBJ1-2 and V is TRBV2; maybe TRBD1 (5 bases). The CDR3 has 13 amino acids. Germline V gene sequence: CDR1 SNHLY, CDR2 FYNNEI. Between the trimmed V and J ends, which lost 0 bases and 7 bases, there was a span of 9 bases. The DNA of the CDR3 is TGTGCCAGCAGTGAAGCCTGGGGCAGTGGCTACACCTTC. Protein product: CASSEAWGSGYTF.

A few counts support this clonotype. The CDR3 spells CASSSRTYEQYF. The DNA for the CDR3 is TGTGCCAGCAGCTCCCGGACTTACGAGCAGTACTTC. The rearrangement joins TRBV7-2 to TRBJ2-7; D may be TRBD2 (5 bases). Trimming took 4 bases from V and 4 from J, leaving 8 bases between them. CDR3 length: 12 residues. The germline CDR1 and CDR2 sequences are SGHTA and FQGNSA.

With respect to this clonotype: Being one base from a much bigger clone, this may be a read error. The rearrangement uses TRBV6-5 and TRBJ2-5; 7 bases line up with TRBD2. Looked up from germline, CDR1 is MNHEY and CDR2 is SVGAGI. The CDR3 contains 15 residues. CDR3 DNA: TGTACCAGCAGTTACACGTGGACTAGTGAGGAGACCCAGTACTTC. This sequence encodes CTSSYTWTSEETQYF.

This clonotype appeared many times. Germline and junction disagree at one end, which may indicate a read error. The chain links TRBV28 to TRBJ2-1, with a weak D call TRBD2 (6 bases). There are 13 residues in the CDR3. Looked up from germline, CDR1 is MDHEN and CDR2 is SYDVKM. CDR3 protein: CASRGTSNNEQFF. In nucleotides, the CDR3 is TGTGCCAGCCGCGGGACCTCCAACAATGAGCAGTTCTTC. Full variable domain (remainder filled in from reference TRBV28 and TRBJ2-1): DVKVTQSSRYLVKRTGEKVFLECVQDMDHENMFWYRQDPGLGLRLIYFSYDVKMKEKGDIPEGYSVSREKKERFSLILESASTNQTSMYLCASRGTSNNEQFFGPGTRLTVL.

This clonotype was counted a few times. This sequence joins TRBV5-5 and TRBJ2-1, with TRBD1 as a possible D gene (6 bases). CDR3 length equals 16 residues. CDR1 and CDR2 (germline): SGHKS, YYEKEE (reference sequence). The V gene lost 0 bases and the J gene lost 2 bases, with 12 bases spanning the gap. The chain's CDR3 is CASSLELGAPYNEQFF. The CDR3, as DNA: TGTGCCAGCAGCTTGGAGTTGGGGGCCCCCTACAATGAGCAGTTCTTC. Full variable domain (outside the CDR3, taken from reference TRBV5-5 and TRBJ2-1): DAGVTQSPTHLIKTRGQQVTLRCSPISGHKSVSWYQQVLGQGPQFIFQYYEKEERGRGNFPDRFSARQFPNYSSELNVNALLLGDSALYLCASSLELGAPYNEQFFGPGTRLTVL.

The chain combines TRBV12-3 or TRBV12-4 with TRBJ2-7; D is unclear. This CDR3 has 14 amino acids. V was pared by 6 bases and J by 2 bases, with 14 bases between. The CDR3: CASSRPFPPYEQYF. The CDR3 nucleotides are TGTGCCAGCAGCCGGCCTTTTCCCCCCTACGAGCAGTACTTC.

The table lists this clonotype with many counts. This rearrangement joins TRBV4-3 to TRBJ2-7; TRBD2 matches 9 bases. V was clipped by 0 bases and J by 2 bases; unmatched bases: 17. CDR1 is LGHNA and CDR2 is YSLEER in the germline V gene. This CDR3 spans 20 amino acids. The CDR3 region has the DNA TGCGCCAGCAGCCAAGATTGGGAGGTGACTAGCGGTTATAAAACCTACGAGCAGTACTTC. Encoded protein: CASSQDWEVTSGYKTYEQYF.

The CDR3 nucleotides are TGCAGTGCTAGAGATTTCAACGAGGCGCTGGTCTATGGCTACACCTTC. Amino acid sequence: CSARDFNEALVYGYTF. This chain connects TRBV20-1 to TRBJ1-2; D is undetermined. Germline V gives CDR1 DFQATT, CDR2 SNEGSKA (reference sequence). V was trimmed by 0 bases and J by 4 bases, leaving 18 bases between them. The CDR3 runs 16 residues.

The rearrangement links TRBV7-9 to TRBJ2-7; D is perhaps TRBD1 (7 bases). The CDR3 is 14 residues long. CDR1 SEHNR and CDR2 FQNEAQ come from the germline V gene (reference sequence). Trimming left V 4 bases short and J 4 bases short, with 14 bases between. The CDR3 reads CASSSYRGGYEQYF. CDR3 sequence (DNA): TGTGCCAGCAGCTCCTACAGGGGAGGATACGAGCAGTACTTC.

There are a few counts of this clonotype. CDR3 sequence reads: CASSPNPRLHRETQYF. The CDR3 nucleotides are TGTGCCAGCAGCCCCAATCCCAGACTCCATCGGGAGACCCAGTACTTC. The chain carries TRBV3-1 and TRBJ2-5; D call uncertain. The CDR3 is made up of 16 amino acids. V dropped 4 bases and J dropped 5 bases, with 20 bases sitting between them. CDR1 is LGHDT, CDR2 YNNKEL, per germline (reference sequence).

Remarks on this clonotype: Relative to the germline gene, one junction end is altered; a read error may explain this. The chain uses TRBV7-2 and TRBJ2-1; maybe TRBD2 (5 bases). The CDR3 is made up of 14 amino acids. Germline loops: CDR1 SGHTA, CDR2 FQGNSA. CDR3 coding DNA: TGTGCCAGCAGCCTAGCCGCGCAGTCCAATGAGCAGTTCTTC. Protein: CASSLAAQSNEQFF.

This clonotype was found a few times. The chain employs TRBV7-7 and TRBJ2-1, with 11 nucleotides matching TRBD2. CDR1 and CDR2 (germline): SSHAT, FNYEAQ (reference sequence). The V segment lost 2 bases and the J segment 5 bases; nucleotides outside the gene matches: 2. The CDR3 length is 15 residues. The CDR3 is CASSLSGLADNEQFF. The CDR3 nucleotides read TGTGCCAGCAGCTTATCGGGACTAGCGGACAATGAGCAGTTCTTC.

The table lists this clonotype with a few counts. The genes are TRBV12-3 or TRBV12-4 and TRBJ2-1, with a tentative D call TRBD1 (6 bases). The CDR3 extends over 17 amino acids. The germline V and J ends were trimmed by 4 bases and 0 bases, with 16 bases remaining between them. The CDR3 DNA reads TGTGCCAGCAGTTACCGGGTTAGGGGGAGCTCCTACAATGAGCAGTTCTTC. It is translated as CASSYRVRGSSYNEQFF.

This sequence joins TRBV2 and TRBJ1-1, with no clear D. The germline gives CDR1 SNHLY, CDR2 FYNNEI. Between the trimmed V and J ends, which lost 8 bases and 5 bases, there was a span of 9 bases. The CDR3 runs to 11 residues. Here the CDR3 DNA reads TGTGCCAGCGCCGCCCGGACTGAAGCTTTCTTT. This codes for CASAARTEAFF.

V usage is TRBV29-1 and J usage is TRBJ2-1, with 10 bases that match TRBD2. CDR1 is SQVTM, CDR2 ANQGSEA, per germline. Trimming removed 1 base from V and 8 bases from J; junction bases left unmatched: 5. The CDR3 consists of 14 residues. CDR3 nucleotide sequence: TGCAGCGTTGAAGCTAGCGGGAGTTTGGATGAGCAGTTCTTC. Translated: CSVEASGSLDEQFF.

The chain joins TRBV25-1 to TRBJ2-7; D is uncertain. Germline-derived CDR1 and CDR2 are MGHDK and SYGVNS. The CDR3 length is 12 residues. The V and J ends lost 3 bases and 1 base respectively, with 4 bases between them. The CDR3 coding sequence is TGTGCCAGCAGTGATAAGTCCTACGAGCAGTACTTC. Protein product: CASSDKSYEQYF.

The chain has TRBV7-2 and TRBJ1-1; D perhaps matches TRBD1 (6 bases). Trimming cost V 0 bases and J 7 bases, with 9 bases left between them. This CDR3 spans 13 amino acids. Germline V CDR1 and CDR2: SGHTA, FQGNSA. The CDR3 nucleotides are TGTGCCAGCAGCTTAGCGGGGACAAGTGAAGCTTTCTTT. Translating it yields CASSLAGTSEAFF.

This clonotype was counted ten times or more. The chain combines TRBV20-1 with TRBJ2-5; 7 positions match TRBD2. This CDR3 is built from 12 residues. V dropped 6 bases and J dropped 4; count of bases not matched to a gene: 5. Germline V gives CDR1 DFQATT, CDR2 SNEGSKA (reference sequence). The CDR3 spells CSAVREGETQYF. CDR3 nucleotide sequence: TGCAGTGCCGTCAGGGAGGGAGAGACCCAGTACTTC.

The chain recombines TRBV15 with TRBJ1-6, with 7 bases matching TRBD1. Trimming took 5 bases from V and 3 from J; bases not matched to a gene: 4. Germline CDR1 and CDR2: LNHNV and YYDKDF (reference sequence). The length of the CDR3 is 15 residues. CDR3 DNA sequence: TGTGCCACCAGCTCCACAGGGGTCTATAATTCACCCCTCCACTTT. Residues: CATSSTGVYNSPLHF.

This clonotype has at least ten counts. J is TRBJ2-3 and V is TRBV20-1; TRBD2 aligns across 9 bases. This CDR3 spans 15 amino acids. After removal of 3 bases from V and 3 bases from J, the junction contained 7 bases not matched to a gene. In germline, CDR1 is DFQATT, CDR2 SNEGSKA (reference sequence). In DNA, the CDR3 is TGCAGTGCTAGCGGAGGACTAGCGAATACAGATACGCAGTATTTT. Translated: CSASGGLANTDTQYF.

The chain has TRBV2 and TRBJ1-5; D is uncertain. With 4 bases removed from V and 0 bases from J, the gap between germline ends came to 7 bases. Germline V gene sequence: CDR1 SNHLY, CDR2 FYNNEI. The CDR3 runs 14 residues. The DNA for the CDR3 is TGTGCCAGCAGTGGCCTTAATAGCAATCAGCCCCAGCATTTT. It is translated as CASSGLNSNQPQHF.

This chain joins TRBV7-8 and TRBJ2-1; D remains unclear. V gave up 7 bases and J gave up 5 bases, with 12 bases separating them. Germline CDR1 and CDR2: SGHVS and FQNEAQ. The CDR3 runs 13 residues. The chain's CDR3 is CASTPRKNNEQFF. In nucleotides, the CDR3 is TGTGCCAGCACACCTCGGAAGAACAATGAGCAGTTCTTC.

The V and J genes are TRBV7-9 and TRBJ2-4; D is perhaps TRBD1 (6 bases). The J call may be mistaken, given a closer DNA end match to TRBJ2-7. The CDR3 spans 12 residues. Germline V gives CDR1 SEHNR, CDR2 FQNEAQ (reference sequence). CDR3 in amino acids: CASSRDRPEQYF. In nucleotides, the CDR3 is TGTGCCAGCAGCCGCGACAGGCCCGAGCAGTACTTC.

The table lists this clonotype with a few counts. V is TRBV16 and J is TRBJ2-7; tentatively, D is TRBD2 (6 bases). The CDR3 is made up of 15 amino acids. Looked up from germline, CDR1 is KGHSY and CDR2 is FQNENV. The V end was cut by 5 bases, the J end by 7 bases, with 21 bases between. For the CDR3, the DNA is TGTGCCAGCAGCTACCCGGCGGGGTCCCCCTCAGAGCAGTACTTC. Translation gives CASSYPAGSPSEQYF.